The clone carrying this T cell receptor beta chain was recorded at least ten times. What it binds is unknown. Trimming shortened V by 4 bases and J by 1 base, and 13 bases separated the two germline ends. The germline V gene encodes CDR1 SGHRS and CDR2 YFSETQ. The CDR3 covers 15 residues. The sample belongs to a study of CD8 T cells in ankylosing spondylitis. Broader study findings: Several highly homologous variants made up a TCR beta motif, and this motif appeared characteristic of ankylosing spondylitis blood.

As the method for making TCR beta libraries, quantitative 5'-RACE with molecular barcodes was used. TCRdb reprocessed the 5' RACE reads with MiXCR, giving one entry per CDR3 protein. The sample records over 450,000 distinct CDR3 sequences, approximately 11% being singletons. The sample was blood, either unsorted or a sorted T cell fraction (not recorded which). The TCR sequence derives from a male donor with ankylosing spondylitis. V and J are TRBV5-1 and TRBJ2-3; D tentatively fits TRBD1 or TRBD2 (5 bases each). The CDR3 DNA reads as TGCGCCAGCAGCCCCGGGACCTATGGCACAGATACGCAGTATTTT. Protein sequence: CASSPGTYGTDTQYF.